Listed below are T cell receptor beta chains from one sample, sequenced in a study of blood T cell repertoires in COVID-19. The protocol was immunoSEQ multiplex PCR, while the TCRdb copy is restricted to in-frame clones and leaves out a portion. The sample has some 45,000 clones, about 85% seen once; the top ten hold roughly 33%. Sequenced: peripheral blood. All receptors come from a woman at least 80 years old with acute or convalescent COVID-19. The CDR3 runs from the conserved cysteine through the conserved F or W. The D gene is left open where the match is weak. Clone size appears in some rows only: once, few, many, or a class for an expanded clone.

D gene	clone size	V gene	J gene	CDR3 DNA	CDR3 protein
TRBD1	.	TRBV28	TRBJ1-2	TGTGCCAGCAGCCGGACAGGGGAATCTTATGGCTACACCTTC	CASSRTGESYGYTF
TRBD1	few	TRBV10-2	TRBJ1-2	TGCGCCAGCAGTTTACAGGGGAGCTATGGCTACACCTTC	CASSLQGSYGYTF
TRBD2	.	TRBV10-3	TRBJ2-7	TGTGCCACCGAGCCGGGACTAGCGGGAGAAAAGCAGTACTTC	CATEPGLAGEKQYF
.	.	TRBV3-1/TRBV3-2	TRBJ1-1	TGTGCCAGCAGCCAAGAGCGGAGGAACACTGAAGCTTTCTTT	CASSQERRNTEAFF
TRBD2	.	TRBV3-1/TRBV3-2	TRBJ2-2	TGTGCCAGCAGCCCACATCCCCCCCCCTCTAGCGGGAGGTTGACCGGGGAGCTGTTTTTT	CASSPHPPPSSGRLTGELFF
TRBD2	.	TRBV7-6	TRBJ2-3	TGTGCCAGCAGCTCCTCTAGCGGGCCCGACCCGGATACGCAGTATTTT	CASSSSSGPDPDTQYF
.	few	TRBV2	TRBJ2-7	TGTGCCAGCAGTGGGGGGCACCGGGTGGGCTCCTACGAGCAGTACTTC	CASSGGHRVGSYEQYF
.	.	TRBV19	TRBJ2-5	TGTGCCAGTAGCCTTGGACAAAAAGAGACCCAGTACTTC	CASSLGQKETQYF
.	.	TRBV29-1	TRBJ2-2	TGCAGCGCTGGATTGGACAACCAACAAGCCGGGGAGCTGTTTTTT	CSAGLDNQQAGELFF
.	.	TRBV19	TRBJ2-2	TGTGCCAGTAGGTCTCTCAACACCGGGGAGCTGTTTTTT	CASRSLNTGELFF
TRBD1	.	TRBV19	TRBJ2-7	TGTGCCAGTAGTCCAAGGACAGGGTCGGACGAGCAGTACTTC	CASSPRTGSDEQYF
TRBD1	.	TRBV7-9	TRBJ2-4	TGTGCCAGCAGCCCCGGACAGGGTTTAGCCAAAAACATTCAGTACTTC	CASSPGQGLAKNIQYF
.	.	TRBV30	TRBJ2-7	TGTGCCTGGAGTGTAGCTAGCCAATCCTACGAGCAGTACTTC	CAWSVASQSYEQYF
.	.	TRBV10-3	TRBJ1-5	TGTGCCATCAGTGATTATGGGGGGGCGGGTCAGCCCCAGCATTTT	CAISDYGGAGQPQHF
.	.	TRBV6-5	TRBJ2-7	TGTGCCAGCAGTTACCGGGAGAGGGGCGAGCAGTACTTC	CASSYRERGEQYF
.	.	TRBV10-1	TRBJ2-1	TGCGCCAGCAGTGAGTCGCCAGGGCAGGTCGATGAGCAGTTCTTC	CASSESPGQVDEQFF
TRBD2	.	TRBV6-5	TRBJ2-5	TGTGCCAGCAGCTCGACTAGCGGGGCTCGGGAGACCCAGTACTTC	CASSSTSGARETQYF
TRBD2	.	TRBV14	TRBJ2-1	TGTGCCAGCAGCCAACCGGGACTAGCGGGAATAAATGAGCAGTTCTTC	CASSQPGLAGINEQFF
.	.	TRBV15	TRBJ1-2	TGTGCCACCAGCAGGGCCCGGGACACGACTCCGGGCTACACCTTC	CATSRARDTTPGYTF
TRBD2	.	TRBV10-2	TRBJ2-1	TGCGCCAGCGGAGGTAGCGGGAGGCGCAATGAGCAGTTCTTC	CASGGSGRRNEQFF
.	few	TRBV19	TRBJ2-7	TGTGCCAGTAGTTCCCTAGCGAGACCTCCCTACGAGCAGTACTTC	CASSSLARPPYEQYF
TRBD2	.	TRBV2	TRBJ2-7	TGTGCCCCCAGTGGGGGGCAACGGGGGGGCTCCTACGAGCAGTACTTC	CAPSGGQRGGSYEQYF
TRBD1	.	TRBV12-3/TRBV12-4	TRBJ2-5	TGTGCCAGCAGTCAAAACAGGGGGAAGACCCAGTACTTC	CASSQNRGKTQYF
.	.	TRBV6-1	TRBJ1-5	TGTGCCAGCAGTGAAGTCAAGGGGAATCAGCCCCAGCATTTT	CASSEVKGNQPQHF
TRBD2	once	TRBV30	TRBJ2-1	TGTGCCTGGAGTGTAGGAACTAGCGCCAATGAGCAGTTCTTC	CAWSVGTSANEQFF
.	.	TRBV4-1	TRBJ2-3	TGCGCCAGCAGCCCTGGGACTTTAGATACGCAGTATTTT	CASSPGTLDTQYF
TRBD2	.	TRBV7-2	TRBJ2-1	TGTGCCAGCAGTTCAGCGGGAGGGCCAGGCAATGAGCAGTTCTTC	CASSSAGGPGNEQFF
TRBD2	few	TRBV5-1	TRBJ2-3	TGCGCCAGCAGCTTGGGTAAATGGACTAGCGGGAGGACAGATACGCAGTATTTT	CASSLGKWTSGRTDTQYF
TRBD1	.	TRBV3-1/TRBV3-2	TRBJ2-5	TGTGCCAGCAGCCAACGCGGGACAGGGGGCGGAGAGACCCAGTACTTC	CASSQRGTGGGETQYF
.	.	TRBV3-1/TRBV3-2	TRBJ1-5	TGTGCCAGCAGCGATAGCGCTCGGCATCATCAGCCCCAGCATTTT	CASSDSARHHQPQHF
.	.	TRBV2	TRBJ2-3	TGTGCCAGCAGTGCACAGCTTACAGATACGCAGTATTTT	CASSAQLTDTQYF
TRBD1	.	TRBV4-1	TRBJ1-6	TGCGCCAGCAGCCCGGGACAGGCAGGATCACCCCTCCACTTT	CASSPGQAGSPLHF
TRBD1	.	TRBV6-5	TRBJ1-1	TGTGCCAGCAGATCCGGGACAGTGCTTGAAGCTTTCTTT	CASRSGTVLEAFF
TRBD2	.	TRBV19	TRBJ2-7	TGTGCCAGTAGTGACGGGGGGTACTACGAGCAGTACTTC	CASSDGGYYEQYF
TRBD1	.	TRBV4-1	TRBJ2-1	TGCGCCAGCAGCCAAGATCATGGGACAGGGGACAATGAGCAGTTCTTC	CASSQDHGTGDNEQFF
.	.	TRBV27	TRBJ1-6	TGTGCCAGCAGTTTGGGCCAGGCAAATTCACCCCTCCACTTT	CASSLGQANSPLHF
TRBD2	.	TRBV7-9	TRBJ2-7	TGTGCCAGCAGCTCGACTAGCGGGATCGACGAGCAGTACTTC	CASSSTSGIDEQYF
TRBD2	.	TRBV3-1/TRBV3-2	TRBJ2-5	TGTGCCAGCAGCCAAGATCGGATAGCGGGAGGATTCCAAGAGACCCAGTACTTC	CASSQDRIAGGFQETQYF
.	.	TRBV12-5	TRBJ2-2	TGTGCTAGTGGTTTGTCTAGGAGAACCGGGGAGCTGTTTTTT	CASGLSRRTGELFF
.	.	TRBV25-1	TRBJ2-5	TGTGCCAGCAGTGCGGACACCCAAGAGACCCAGTACTTC	CASSADTQETQYF
TRBD2	.	TRBV2	TRBJ2-2	TGTGCCAGCAGTGATCTGGGGACTAGCGGGCGGGAGCTGTTTTTT	CASSDLGTSGRELFF
.	.	TRBV19	TRBJ2-4	TGTGCCAGTAGTAATCCGGGGGACAAAAACATTCAGTACTTC	CASSNPGDKNIQYF
.	once	TRBV18	TRBJ1-6	TGTGCCAGCTCGGCAAATCAGGGGAGAAATTCACCCCTCCACTTT	CASSANQGRNSPLHF
TRBD1	few	TRBV18	TRBJ1-1	TGTGCCAGCTCACCACTGCAGGGGGCAGGGACTGAAGCTTTCTTT	CASSPLQGAGTEAFF
.	.	TRBV7-2	TRBJ2-1	TGTGCCAGCAGCTTAGCCCACGGCAGGGCCAATGAGCAGTTCTTC	CASSLAHGRANEQFF
.	few	TRBV28	TRBJ2-2	TGTGCCAGCAGCCCAGGACACATCAACACCGGGGAGCTGTTTTTT	CASSPGHINTGELFF
.	.	TRBV2	TRBJ2-7	TGTGCCAGCAGTGGGGGGGTTGGCGGATCCTCCTACGAGCAGTACTTC	CASSGGVGGSSYEQYF
.	.	TRBV7-9	TRBJ2-3	TGTGCCAGCGGGCTGAGCACAGATACGCAGTATTTT	CASGLSTDTQYF
.	.	TRBV20-1	TRBJ2-7	TGCAGTGCTAGTTCCTCCGGGAGTACTTACGAGCAGTACTTC	CSASSSGSTYEQYF
TRBD1	.	TRBV3-1/TRBV3-2	TRBJ2-7	TGTGCCAGCAGCCAAGGTGGAGGACCGGGACAGGGCTACGAGCAGTACTTC	CASSQGGGPGQGYEQYF
.	.	TRBV30	TRBJ1-1	TGTGCCTGGACCTTAAGGAGCTCAGCTACTGAAGCTTTCTTT	CAWTLRSSATEAFF
.	.	TRBV2	TRBJ1-1	TGTGCCAGCGGGGACCTGGAGGGCACTGAAGCTTTCTTT	CASGDLEGTEAFF
TRBD1	.	TRBV30	TRBJ2-3	TGTGCCTGGACCCGACAGGGGGTGGATACGCAGTATTTT	CAWTRQGVDTQYF
.	.	TRBV18	TRBJ1-3	TGTGCCAGCTCACCCGCGGGAGGCTCTGGAAACACCATATATTTT	CASSPAGGSGNTIYF